This TCR beta chain came from a study of blood T cell repertoires in COVID-19. The trim removed 0 bases at V and 6 bases at J, leaving 8 bases unmatched. The CDR3 is 15 amino acids. Germline lookup yields CDR1 SGHRS and CDR2 YFSETQ. TCRdb's copy holds only in-frame clones and misses some; the assay was immunoSEQ multiplex PCR. This sample carries under 400,000 clones, about 90% of them seen once, and the ten largest clones take about 6.8%. Material for sequencing was peripheral blood. The gene calls are TRBV5-1 and TRBJ2-7; 8 bases map to TRBD1. The sequence derives from a man aged 18-30 years with active or convalescent COVID-19. In nucleotides, the CDR3 is TGCGCCAGCAGCTTGGGCAGGACAGGGAAGGGCGAGCAGTACTTC. Encoded protein: CASSLGRTGKGEQYF. Full variable domain (missing parts from reference TRBV5-1 and TRBJ2-7): KAGVTQTPRYLIKTRGQQVTLSCSPISGHRSVSWYQQTPGQGLQFLFEYFSETQRNKGNFPGRFSGRQFSNSRSEMNVSTLELGDSALYLCASSLGRTGKGEQYFGPGTRLTVT.